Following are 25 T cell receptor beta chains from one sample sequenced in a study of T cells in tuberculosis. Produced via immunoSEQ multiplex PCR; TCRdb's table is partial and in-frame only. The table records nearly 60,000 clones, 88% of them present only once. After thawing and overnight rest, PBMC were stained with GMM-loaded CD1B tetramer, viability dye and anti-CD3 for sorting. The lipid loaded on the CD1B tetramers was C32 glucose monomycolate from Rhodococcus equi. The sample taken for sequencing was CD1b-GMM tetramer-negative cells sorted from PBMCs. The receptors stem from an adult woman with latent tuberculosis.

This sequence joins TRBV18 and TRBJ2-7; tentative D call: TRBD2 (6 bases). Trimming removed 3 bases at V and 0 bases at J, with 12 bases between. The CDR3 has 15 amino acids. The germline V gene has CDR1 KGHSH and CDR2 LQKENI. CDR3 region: CASSPPSAGSYEQYF. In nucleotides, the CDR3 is TGTGCCAGCTCACCCCCTAGCGCTGGCTCCTACGAGCAGTACTTC.

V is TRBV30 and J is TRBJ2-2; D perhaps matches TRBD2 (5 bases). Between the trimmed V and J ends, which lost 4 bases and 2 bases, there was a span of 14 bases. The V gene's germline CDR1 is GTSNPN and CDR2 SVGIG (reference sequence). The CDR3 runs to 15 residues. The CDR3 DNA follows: TGTGCCTGGACCCATCCCGGGATTAACACCGGGGAGCTGTTTTTT. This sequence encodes CAWTHPGINTGELFF.

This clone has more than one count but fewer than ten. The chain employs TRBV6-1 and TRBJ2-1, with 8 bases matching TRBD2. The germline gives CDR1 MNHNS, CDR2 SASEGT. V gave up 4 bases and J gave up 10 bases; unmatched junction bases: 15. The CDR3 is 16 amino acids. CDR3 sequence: CASSVPPGGGLGEQFF. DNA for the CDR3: TGTGCCAGCAGTGTTCCCCCGGGCGGGGGGTTGGGAGAGCAGTTCTTC.

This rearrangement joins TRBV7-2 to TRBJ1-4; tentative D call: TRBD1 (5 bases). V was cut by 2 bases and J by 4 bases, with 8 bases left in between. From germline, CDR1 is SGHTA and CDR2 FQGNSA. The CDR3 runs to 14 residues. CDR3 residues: CASSLSGLNEKLFF. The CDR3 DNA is TGTGCCAGCAGCTTATCAGGGCTTAATGAAAAACTGTTTTTT.

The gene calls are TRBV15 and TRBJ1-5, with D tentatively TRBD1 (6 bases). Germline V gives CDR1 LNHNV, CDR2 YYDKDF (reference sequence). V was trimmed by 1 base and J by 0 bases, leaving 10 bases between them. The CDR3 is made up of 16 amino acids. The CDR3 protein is CATSRGQGLSNQPQHF. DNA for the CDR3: TGTGCCACCAGCAGAGGCCAGGGGCTTAGCAATCAGCCCCAGCATTTT.

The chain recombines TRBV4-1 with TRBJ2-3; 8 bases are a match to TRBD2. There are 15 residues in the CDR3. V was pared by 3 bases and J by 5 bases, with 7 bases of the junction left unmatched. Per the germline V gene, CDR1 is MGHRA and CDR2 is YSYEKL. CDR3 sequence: CASSHDSGKIDTQYF. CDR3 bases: TGCGCCAGCAGCCATGATAGCGGGAAAATAGATACGCAGTATTTT.

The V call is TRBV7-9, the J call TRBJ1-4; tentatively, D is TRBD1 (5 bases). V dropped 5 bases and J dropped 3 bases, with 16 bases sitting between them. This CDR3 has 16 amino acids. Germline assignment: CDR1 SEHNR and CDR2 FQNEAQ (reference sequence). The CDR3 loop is CASSLIPGLANEKLFF. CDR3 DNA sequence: TGTGCCAGCAGCCTCATTCCAGGGTTGGCTAATGAAAAACTGTTTTTT.

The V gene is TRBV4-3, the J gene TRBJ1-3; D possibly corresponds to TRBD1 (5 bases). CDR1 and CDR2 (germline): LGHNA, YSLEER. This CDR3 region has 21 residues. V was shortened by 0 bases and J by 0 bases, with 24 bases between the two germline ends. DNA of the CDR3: TGCGCCAGCAGCCAAGATGCGGGACGGTCGGGTCGACCGGCCTCTGGAAACACCATATATTTT. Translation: CASSQDAGRSGRPASGNTIYF.

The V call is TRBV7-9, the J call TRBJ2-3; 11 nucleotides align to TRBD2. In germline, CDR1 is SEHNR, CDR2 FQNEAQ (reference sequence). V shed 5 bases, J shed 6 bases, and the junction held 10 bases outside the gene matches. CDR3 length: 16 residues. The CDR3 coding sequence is TGTGCCAGCAGCCCTAGCCCTAGCGGGGGGCCGGATACGCAGTATTTT. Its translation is CASSPSPSGGPDTQYF.

CDR3 nucleotide sequence: TGTGCCAGCAGTTACGGGTTGGAGGAGCTGTTTTTT. As protein: CASSYGLEELFF. The chain recombines TRBV11-2 with TRBJ2-2; D remains ambiguous. Germline V gene data show CDR1 as SGHAT and CDR2 as FQNNGV. CDR3 size: 12 residues. V dropped 6 bases and J dropped 10 bases, with 12 bases sitting between them.

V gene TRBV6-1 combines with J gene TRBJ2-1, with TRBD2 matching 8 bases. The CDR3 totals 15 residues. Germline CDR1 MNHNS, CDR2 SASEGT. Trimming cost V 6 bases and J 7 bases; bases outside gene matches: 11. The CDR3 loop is CASSVPGGGRNEQFF. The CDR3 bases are TGTGCCAGCAGCGTCCCGGGAGGGGGGCGGAATGAGCAGTTCTTC.

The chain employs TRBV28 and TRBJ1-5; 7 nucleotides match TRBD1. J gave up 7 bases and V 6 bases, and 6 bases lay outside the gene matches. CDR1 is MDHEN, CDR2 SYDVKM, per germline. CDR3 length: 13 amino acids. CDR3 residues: CASSRQGGQPQHF. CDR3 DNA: TGTGCCAGCAGCCGACAGGGAGGACAGCCCCAGCATTTT.

The chain's CDR3 is CASSYSGTSPGEQYF. CDR3 bases: TGTGCCAGCAGTTACTCCGGGACTAGCCCTGGCGAGCAGTACTTC. The chain has TRBV2 and TRBJ2-5; TRBD2 matches at 9 bases. The J call may be mistaken, given a closer DNA end match to TRBJ2-7. This CDR3 is built from 15 residues. Per the germline V gene, CDR1 is SNHLY and CDR2 is FYNNEI.

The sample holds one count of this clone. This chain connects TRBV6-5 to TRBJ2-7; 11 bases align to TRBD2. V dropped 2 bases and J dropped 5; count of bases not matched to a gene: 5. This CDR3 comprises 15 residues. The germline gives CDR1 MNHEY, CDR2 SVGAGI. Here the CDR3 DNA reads TGTGCCAGCAGTTACGTAGCGGGGGGGCCTAACGAGCAGTACTTC. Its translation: CASSYVAGGPNEQYF.

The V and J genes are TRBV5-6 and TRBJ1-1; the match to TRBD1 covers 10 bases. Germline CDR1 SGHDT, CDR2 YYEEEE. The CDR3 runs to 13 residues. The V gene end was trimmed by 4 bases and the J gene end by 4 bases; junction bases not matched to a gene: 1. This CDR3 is CASSRTGGTEAFF. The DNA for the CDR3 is TGTGCCAGCAGCAGGACAGGGGGCACTGAAGCTTTCTTT.

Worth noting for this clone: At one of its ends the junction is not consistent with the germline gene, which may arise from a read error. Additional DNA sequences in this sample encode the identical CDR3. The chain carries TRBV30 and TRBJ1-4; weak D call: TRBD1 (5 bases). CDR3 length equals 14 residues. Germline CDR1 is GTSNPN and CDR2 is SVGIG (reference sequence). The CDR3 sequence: CAWGHSATNEKLFF. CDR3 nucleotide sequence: TGTGCCTGGGGACACAGTGCAACTAATGAAAAGCTGTTTTTT.

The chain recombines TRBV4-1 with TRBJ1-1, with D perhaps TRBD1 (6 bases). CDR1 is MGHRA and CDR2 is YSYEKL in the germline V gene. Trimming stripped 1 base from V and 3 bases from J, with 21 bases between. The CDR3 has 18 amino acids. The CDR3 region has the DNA TGCGCCAGCAGCCAAGGAGTCCTCAGGGCAGGGGCGGACACTGAAGCTTTCTTT. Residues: CASSQGVLRAGADTEAFF.

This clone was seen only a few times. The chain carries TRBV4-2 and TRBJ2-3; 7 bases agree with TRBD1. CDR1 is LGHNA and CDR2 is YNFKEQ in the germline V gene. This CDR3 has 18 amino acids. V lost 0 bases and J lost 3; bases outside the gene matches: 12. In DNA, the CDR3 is TGTGCCAGCAGCCAAGAAGCGCTACAGGGGTTGAATACAGATACGCAGTATTTT. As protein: CASSQEALQGLNTDTQYF.

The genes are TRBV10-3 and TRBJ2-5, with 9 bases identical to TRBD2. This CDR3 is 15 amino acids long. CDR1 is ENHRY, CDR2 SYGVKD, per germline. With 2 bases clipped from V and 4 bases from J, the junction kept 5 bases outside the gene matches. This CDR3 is CAISESLAGRETQYF. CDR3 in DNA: TGTGCCATCAGTGAGAGCCTAGCGGGACGAGAGACCCAGTACTTC.

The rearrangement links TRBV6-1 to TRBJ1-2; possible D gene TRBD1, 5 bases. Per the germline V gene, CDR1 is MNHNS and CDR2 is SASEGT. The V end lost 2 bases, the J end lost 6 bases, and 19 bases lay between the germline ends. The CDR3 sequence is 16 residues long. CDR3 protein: CASSESPVPGLDGYTF. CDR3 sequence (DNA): TGTGCCAGCAGTGAATCCCCGGTCCCGGGACTAGATGGCTACACCTTC.

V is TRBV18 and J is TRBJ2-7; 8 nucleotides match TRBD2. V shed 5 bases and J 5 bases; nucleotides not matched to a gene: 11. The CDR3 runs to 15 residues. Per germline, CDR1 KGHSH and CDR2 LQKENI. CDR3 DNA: TGTGCCAGCTCAATTAAAGCGGGAGAGTCCCACGAGCAGTACTTC. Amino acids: CASSIKAGESHEQYF.

CDR3 in amino acids: CASSLGGGPDYEQYF. The CDR3, as DNA: TGTGCCAGCAGCTTAGGGGGAGGGCCCGACTACGAGCAGTACTTC. The V gene is TRBV7-2, the J gene TRBJ2-7, with TRBD2 matching over 7 bases. V lost 1 base, J lost 3 bases, and 6 bases stayed unmatched. The CDR3 sequence is 15 residues long. Germline lookup yields CDR1 SGHTA and CDR2 FQGNSA.

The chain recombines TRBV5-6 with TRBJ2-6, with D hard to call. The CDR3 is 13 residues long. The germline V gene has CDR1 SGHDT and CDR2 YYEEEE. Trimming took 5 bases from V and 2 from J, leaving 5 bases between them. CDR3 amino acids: CASSRAGANVLTF. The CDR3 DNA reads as TGTGCCAGCAGTCGGGCTGGGGCCAACGTCCTGACTTTC.

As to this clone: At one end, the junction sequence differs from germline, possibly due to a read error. DNA of the CDR3: TGTGCCAGCAGTTCGGGACTAGCGGGATCGGGTCTCGTCTTC. Its translation: CASSSGLAGSGLVF. V and J are TRBV28 and TRBJ2-1; 13 bases agree with TRBD2. Germline loops: CDR1 MDHEN, CDR2 SYDVKM. CDR3 length equals 14 residues.

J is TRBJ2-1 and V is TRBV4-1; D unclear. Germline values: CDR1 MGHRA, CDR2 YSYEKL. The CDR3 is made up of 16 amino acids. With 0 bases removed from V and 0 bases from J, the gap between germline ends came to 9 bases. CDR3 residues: CASSQDPLSSYNEQFF. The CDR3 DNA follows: TGCGCCAGCAGCCAAGATCCCTTGAGCTCCTACAATGAGCAGTTCTTC.